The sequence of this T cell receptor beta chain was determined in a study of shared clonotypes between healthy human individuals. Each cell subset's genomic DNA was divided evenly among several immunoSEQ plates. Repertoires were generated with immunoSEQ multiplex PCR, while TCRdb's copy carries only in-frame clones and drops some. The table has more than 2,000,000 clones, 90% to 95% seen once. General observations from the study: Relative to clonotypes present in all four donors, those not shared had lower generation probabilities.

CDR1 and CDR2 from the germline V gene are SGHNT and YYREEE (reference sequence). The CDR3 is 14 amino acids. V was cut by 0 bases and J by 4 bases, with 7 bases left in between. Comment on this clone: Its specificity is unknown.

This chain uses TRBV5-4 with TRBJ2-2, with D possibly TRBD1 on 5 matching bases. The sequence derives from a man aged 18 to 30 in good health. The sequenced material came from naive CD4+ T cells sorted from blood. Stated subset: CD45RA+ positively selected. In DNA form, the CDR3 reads TGTGCCAGCAGCTTGGCGACAGCCACCGGGGAGCTGTTTTTT. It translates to CASSLATATGELFF.